The sequence of this T cell receptor beta chain was determined in a study of shared T cell receptors in the human thymus. This CDR3 is built from 19 residues. Germline V gene data show CDR1 as PRHDT and CDR2 as FYEKMQ (reference sequence). Trimming pared 0 bases from V and 1 base from J, leaving 21 bases between. Data came from immunoSEQ multiplex PCR; TCRdb stores just in-frame clones and leaves some out. The table lists some 760,000 clones, approximately 85% of them singletons, with roughly 0.01% in the top ten. The data were also submitted as part of a second study, on human thymus T cells. This second study notes: Infants, healthy and Finnish, who were having corrective surgery for congenital heart defects served as donors. Surgeons resected thymus tissue during corrective heart surgery. Seemingly biased V and J gene usage marked thymic and blood repertoires. As related research reported, thymic repertoires overlapped highly among unrelated individuals.

This TCR was recovered from a girl less than two years old with a congenital heart defect. Material for sequencing was thymocytes. The V call is TRBV13, the J call TRBJ1-1; D gene ambiguous. The CDR3 DNA reads as TGTGCCAGCAGCTTAGGACGCCCGGCGTCAGAGGATACGAACACTGAAGCTTTCTTT. Its translation is CASSLGRPASEDTNTEAFF.